Sequencing of this T cell receptor (beta chain) was carried out in a study of neurological immune-mediated disorders. This clonotype was found many times. TCRdb analysed the 5' RACE reads with MiXCR anew, one entry per CDR3 protein. The sample shows 20,000 to 25,000 distinct CDR3 sequences, around 15% of them seen only once. The CDR3 is 11 amino acids. Looked up from germline, CDR1 is SNHLY and CDR2 is FYNNEI. The V end lost 7 bases, the J end lost 3 bases, and 7 bases lay between the germline ends. What was sequenced was PBMCs. The chain has TRBV2 and TRBJ2-7, with D possibly TRBD2 on 5 matching bases. The sequence was collected from a female donor with HTLV-1-associated myelopathy (HAM/TSP). CDR3 DNA sequence: TGTGCCAGCACTCGGGGCTACGAGCAGTACTTC. Its translation is CASTRGYEQYF.